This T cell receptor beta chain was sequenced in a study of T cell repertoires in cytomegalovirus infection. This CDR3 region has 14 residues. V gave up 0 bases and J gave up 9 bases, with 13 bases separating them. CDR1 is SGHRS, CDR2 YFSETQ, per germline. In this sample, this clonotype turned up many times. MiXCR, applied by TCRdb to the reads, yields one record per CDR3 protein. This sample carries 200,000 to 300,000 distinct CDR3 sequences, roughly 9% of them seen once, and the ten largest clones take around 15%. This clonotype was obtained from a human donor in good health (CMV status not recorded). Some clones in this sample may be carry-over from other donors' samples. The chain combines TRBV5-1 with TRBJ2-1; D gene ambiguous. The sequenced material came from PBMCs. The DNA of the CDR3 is TGCGCCAGCAGCTTGGATCGACCCCCGGGTGAGCAGTTCTTC. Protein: CASSLDRPPGEQFF. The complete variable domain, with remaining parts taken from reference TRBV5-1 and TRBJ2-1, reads KAGVTQTPRYLIKTRGQQVTLSCSPISGHRSVSWYQQTPGQGLQFLFEYFSETQRNKGNFPGRFSGRQFSNSRSEMNVSTLELGDSALYLCASSLDRPPGEQFFGPGTRLTVL.